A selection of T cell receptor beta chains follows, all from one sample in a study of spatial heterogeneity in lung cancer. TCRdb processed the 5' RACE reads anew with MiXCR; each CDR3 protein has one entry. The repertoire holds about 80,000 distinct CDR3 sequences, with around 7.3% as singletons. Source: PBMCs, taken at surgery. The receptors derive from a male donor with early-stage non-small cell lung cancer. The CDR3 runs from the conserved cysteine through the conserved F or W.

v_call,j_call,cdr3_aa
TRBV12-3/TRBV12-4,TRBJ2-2,CASAPRGPGELFF
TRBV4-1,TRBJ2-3,CASSQEARPTRSDTQYF
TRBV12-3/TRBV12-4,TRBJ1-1,CASSLVGGTTEAFF
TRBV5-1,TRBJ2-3,CASSPGPPTDTQYF
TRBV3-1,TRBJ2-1,CASSSRLAGVTPTPNEQFF
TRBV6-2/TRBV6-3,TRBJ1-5,CASSGRGSQPQHF
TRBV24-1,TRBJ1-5,CATSASQGWPQHF
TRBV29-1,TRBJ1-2,CSVEPHGIRDYGYTF
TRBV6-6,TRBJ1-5,CASSYSTGGRINQPQHF
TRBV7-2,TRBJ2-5,CASSPGSGRALETQYF
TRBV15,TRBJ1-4,CATSRGGGNEKLFF
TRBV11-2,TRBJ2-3,CASSLVKDTQYF
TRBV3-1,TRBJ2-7,CASSPQGASYEQYF
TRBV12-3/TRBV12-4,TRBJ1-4,CASSLAPANEKLFF
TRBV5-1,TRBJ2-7,CASGNQGGLSYEQYF
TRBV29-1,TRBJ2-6,CSVRTTGANVLTF
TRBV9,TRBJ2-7,CASSVGNSYEQYF
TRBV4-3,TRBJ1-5,CASSQTGPNQPQHF
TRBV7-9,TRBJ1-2,CASSLQDRGYTF
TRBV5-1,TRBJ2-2,CASSANIPAGTGELFF
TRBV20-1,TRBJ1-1,CSAREGNREAFF
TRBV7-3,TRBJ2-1,CASSLSVSSYNEQFF
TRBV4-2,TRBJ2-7,CASSQGAPGRYEQYF
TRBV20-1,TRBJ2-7,CSARTWDYEQYF
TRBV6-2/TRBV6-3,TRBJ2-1,CASSRDYNEQFF
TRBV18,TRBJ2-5,CASSPPEVRETQYF
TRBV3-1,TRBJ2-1,CASSQGGLAYNEQFF
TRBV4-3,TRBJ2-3,CASSQAGGPGDTQYF
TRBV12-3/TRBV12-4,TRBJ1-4,CASSWGRPNEKLFF
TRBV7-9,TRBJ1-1,CASSFQGTYTEAFF
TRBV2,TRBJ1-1,CASRATGGTEAFF
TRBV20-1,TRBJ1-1,CSAITGMNTEAFF
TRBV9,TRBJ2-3,CASSEKPAGGLDTQYF
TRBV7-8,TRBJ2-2,CASSGPGTANTGELFF
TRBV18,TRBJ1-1,CASSPGRDSEAFF
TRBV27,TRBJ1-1,CASGDQTGGTEAFF
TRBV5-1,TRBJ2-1,CASSDRRRGSYNEQFF
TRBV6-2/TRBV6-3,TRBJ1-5,CASSYSLHQPQHF
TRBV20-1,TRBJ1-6,CSAGRGPSSYNSPLHF
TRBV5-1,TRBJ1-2,CASSPDTTNYGYTF
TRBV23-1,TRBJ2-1,CASSHHILHWNEQFF